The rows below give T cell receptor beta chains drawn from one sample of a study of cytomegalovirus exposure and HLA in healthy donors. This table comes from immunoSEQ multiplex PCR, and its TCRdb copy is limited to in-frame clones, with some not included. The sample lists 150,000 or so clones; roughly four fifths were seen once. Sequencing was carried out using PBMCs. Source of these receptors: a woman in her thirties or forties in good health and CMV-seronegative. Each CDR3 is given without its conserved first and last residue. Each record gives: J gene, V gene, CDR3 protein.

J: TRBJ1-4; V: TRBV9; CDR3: ASSVFSGTGDEKLF
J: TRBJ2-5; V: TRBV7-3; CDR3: ASSSDGLGGTQY
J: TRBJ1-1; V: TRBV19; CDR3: ASSPGGTEAF
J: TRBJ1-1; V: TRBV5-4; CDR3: ASSHRTEHTEAF
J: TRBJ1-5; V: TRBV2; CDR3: ASTETGGNQPQH
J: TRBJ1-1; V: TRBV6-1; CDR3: ASSPGTVAEAF
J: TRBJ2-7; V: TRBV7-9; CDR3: ASSRDRPYEQY
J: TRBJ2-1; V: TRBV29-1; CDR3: SVEDWDRAYNEQF
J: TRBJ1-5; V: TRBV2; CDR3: ASNVQGAGQPQH
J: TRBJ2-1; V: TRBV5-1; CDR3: ASFTGVGQDLEEQF
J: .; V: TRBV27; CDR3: ASGGLAGTSSYEQY
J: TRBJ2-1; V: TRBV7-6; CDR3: ASSLGSRGRFNEQF
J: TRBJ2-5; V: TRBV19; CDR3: ASRGGKTAGETQY
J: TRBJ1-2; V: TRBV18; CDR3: ASSRLSVDGYT
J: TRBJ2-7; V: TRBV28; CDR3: ASTMASGREYEQY
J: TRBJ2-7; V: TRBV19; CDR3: ASTGGDRGTYEQY
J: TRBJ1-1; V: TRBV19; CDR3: ASSKRDRVSAEAF
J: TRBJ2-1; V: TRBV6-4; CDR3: ASSEGQHNEQF
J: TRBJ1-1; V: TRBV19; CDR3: ASSIWAEAEAF
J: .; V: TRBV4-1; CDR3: ASSHQDRGYSYEQY
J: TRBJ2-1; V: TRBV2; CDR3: ASKVEVSNEQF
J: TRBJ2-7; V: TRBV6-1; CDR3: ATVKELYEQY
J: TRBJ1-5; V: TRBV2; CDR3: ASSGGHARSQPQH
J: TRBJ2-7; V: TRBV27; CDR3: ASSWTSGAYEQY
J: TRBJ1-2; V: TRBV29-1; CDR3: SVEDREYGYT
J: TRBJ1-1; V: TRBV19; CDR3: ASRGTTNTEAF
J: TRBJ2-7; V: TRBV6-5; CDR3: ASSGPGTGREQY
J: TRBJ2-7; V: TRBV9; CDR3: ASSNRAGDGEQY
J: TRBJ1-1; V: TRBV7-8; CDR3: ASSLGRGGTEAF
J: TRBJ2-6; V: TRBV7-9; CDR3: ASKGDYLSSGANVLT
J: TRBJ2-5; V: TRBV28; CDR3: ASSSTGDWETQY
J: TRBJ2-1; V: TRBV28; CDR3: ASSAGDGRGYNEQF
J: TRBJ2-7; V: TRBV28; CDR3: ASREGGGTYEQY
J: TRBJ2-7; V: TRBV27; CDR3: ASSLRASGITYEQY
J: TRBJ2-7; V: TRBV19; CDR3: ASISKVRVKPYEQY
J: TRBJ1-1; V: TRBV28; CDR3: ASSTGQGDTEAF
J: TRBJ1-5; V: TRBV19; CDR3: ASSSRLEQPQH
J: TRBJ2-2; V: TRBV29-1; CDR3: SVGESGGAGELF
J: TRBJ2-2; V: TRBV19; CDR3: ASSPTTGVTGELF
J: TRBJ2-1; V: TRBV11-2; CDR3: ASSLDSLRGNEQF
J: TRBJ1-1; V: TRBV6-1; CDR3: ASSDAVGGTEAF
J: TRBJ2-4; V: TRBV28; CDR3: ASETALAKNIQY
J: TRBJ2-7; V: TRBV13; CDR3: ASSPASEHFSYEQY
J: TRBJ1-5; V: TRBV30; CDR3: AWSFTGGNQPQH
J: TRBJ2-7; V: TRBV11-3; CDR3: ASSPRSTGTYEQY
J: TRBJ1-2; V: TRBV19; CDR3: ASSTQGELAYGYT
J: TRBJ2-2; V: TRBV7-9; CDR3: ASSFAAPNTGELF
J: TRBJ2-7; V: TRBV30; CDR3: AWRIAGVSEQY
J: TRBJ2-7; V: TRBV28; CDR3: ASRSTGMAYEQY
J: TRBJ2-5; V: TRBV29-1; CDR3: SGTGDGETQY
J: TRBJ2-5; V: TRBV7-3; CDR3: ASSLNGGGDYQETQY
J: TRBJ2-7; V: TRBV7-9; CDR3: ASSYLRDSHDEQY
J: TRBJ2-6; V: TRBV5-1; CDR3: ASSLGEGGIWTNVLT
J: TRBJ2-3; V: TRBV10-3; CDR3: AISAGTSGRADTQY
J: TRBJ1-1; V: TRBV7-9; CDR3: ASSPPGTGTTEAF
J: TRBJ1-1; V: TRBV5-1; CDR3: ASSLWGSMNTEAF
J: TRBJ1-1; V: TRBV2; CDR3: ASSEAYEAF
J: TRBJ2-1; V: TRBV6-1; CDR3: ASSGGDSSGDEQF
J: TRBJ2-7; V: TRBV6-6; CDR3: ASIIAGGVGEQY